This T cell receptor (beta chain) was documented in a study of T cell repertoires in cytomegalovirus infection. TCRdb fed the reads into MiXCR, producing one record per CDR3 protein. The sample records about 900,000 distinct CDR3 sequences, less than 40% being singletons. Points from the study as a whole: Identification of carriers of CMV plus the relevant HLA was performed using cumulative public TCR beta family frequency.

Deletions cut 4 bases from V and 8 bases from J, with 20 bases between. Germline assignment: CDR1 SGHVS and CDR2 FNYEAQ. The CDR3 extends over 15 amino acids. There are a few counts of this clonotype. Its antigen is not known. The clonotype comes from a human donor in good health (CMV status not recorded). Some clones in this sample may be carry-over from other donors' samples. The chain recombines TRBV7-6 with TRBJ1-2, with D possibly being TRBD1 (5 bases). Source: cultured CD8+ T cells from PBMCs, taken from culture after CMV antigen stimulation. CDR3 in amino acids: CASSSQGRASRGYTF. The CDR3 nucleotides are TGTGCCAGCAGCTCCCAGGGCAGGGCATCAAGAGGCTACACCTTC. Together with reference TRBV7-6 and TRBJ1-2, the CDR3 gives the full variable domain: GAGVSQSPRYKVTKRGQDVALRCDPISGHVSLYWYRQALGQGPEFLTYFNYEAQQDKSGLPNDRFSAERPEGSISTLTIQRTEQRDSAMYRCASSSQGRASRGYTFGSGTRLTVV.